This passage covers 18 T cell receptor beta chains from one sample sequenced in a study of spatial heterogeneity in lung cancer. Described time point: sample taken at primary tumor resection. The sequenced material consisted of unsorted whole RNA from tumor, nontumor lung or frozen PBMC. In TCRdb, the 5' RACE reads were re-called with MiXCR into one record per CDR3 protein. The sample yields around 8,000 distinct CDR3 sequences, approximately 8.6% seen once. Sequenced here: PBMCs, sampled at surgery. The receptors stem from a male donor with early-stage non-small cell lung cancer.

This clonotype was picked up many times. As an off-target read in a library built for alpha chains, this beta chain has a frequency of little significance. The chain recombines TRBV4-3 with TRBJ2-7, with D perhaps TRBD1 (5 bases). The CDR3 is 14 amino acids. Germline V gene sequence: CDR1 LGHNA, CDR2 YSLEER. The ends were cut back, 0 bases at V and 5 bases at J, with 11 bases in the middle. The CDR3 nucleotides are TGCGCCAGCAGCCAAGATGCCAGGGCGAACGAGCAGTACTTC. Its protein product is CASSQDARANEQYF.

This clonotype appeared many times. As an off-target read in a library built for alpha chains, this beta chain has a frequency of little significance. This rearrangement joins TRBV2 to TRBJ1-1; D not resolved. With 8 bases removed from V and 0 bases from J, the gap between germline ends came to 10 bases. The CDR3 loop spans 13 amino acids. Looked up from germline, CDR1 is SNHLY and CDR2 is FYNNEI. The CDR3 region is CASGRDLNTEAFF. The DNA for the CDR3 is TGTGCCAGCGGCCGGGATTTGAACACTGAAGCTTTCTTT.

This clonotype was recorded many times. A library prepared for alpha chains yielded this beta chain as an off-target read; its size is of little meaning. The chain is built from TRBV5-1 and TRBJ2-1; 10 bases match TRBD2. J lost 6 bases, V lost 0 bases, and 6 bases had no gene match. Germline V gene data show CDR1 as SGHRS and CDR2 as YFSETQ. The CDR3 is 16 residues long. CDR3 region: CASSLGLAGVLNEQFF. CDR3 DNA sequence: TGCGCCAGCAGCTTGGGCCTAGCGGGAGTTCTCAATGAGCAGTTCTTC.

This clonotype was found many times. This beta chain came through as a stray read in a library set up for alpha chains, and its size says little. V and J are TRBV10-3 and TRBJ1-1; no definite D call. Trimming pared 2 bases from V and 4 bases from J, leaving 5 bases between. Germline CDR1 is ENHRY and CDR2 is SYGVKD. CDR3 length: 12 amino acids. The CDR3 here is CAISEKGTEAFF. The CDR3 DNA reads TGTGCCATCAGTGAGAAGGGCACTGAAGCTTTCTTT.

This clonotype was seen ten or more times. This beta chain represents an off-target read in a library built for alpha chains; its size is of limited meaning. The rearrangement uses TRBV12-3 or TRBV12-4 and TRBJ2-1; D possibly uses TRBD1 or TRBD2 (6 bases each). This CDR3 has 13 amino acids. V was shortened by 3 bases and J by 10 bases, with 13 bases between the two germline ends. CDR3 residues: CASSFGGLGEQFF. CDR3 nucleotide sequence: TGTGCCAGCAGTTTTGGGGGGCTGGGGGAGCAGTTCTTC.

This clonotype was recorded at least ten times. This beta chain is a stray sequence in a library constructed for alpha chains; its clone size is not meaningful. The CDR3 reads CASSEALSGGRGAFF. The CDR3 bases are TGTGCCAGCAGTGAAGCGCTGAGCGGCGGTAGGGGAGCTTTCTTT. V gene TRBV2 combines with J gene TRBJ1-1; possibly TRBD1 for D (5 bases). The CDR3 loop spans 15 amino acids. Germline loops: CDR1 SNHLY, CDR2 FYNNEI. Trimming cost V 0 bases and J 10 bases, with 18 bases left between them.

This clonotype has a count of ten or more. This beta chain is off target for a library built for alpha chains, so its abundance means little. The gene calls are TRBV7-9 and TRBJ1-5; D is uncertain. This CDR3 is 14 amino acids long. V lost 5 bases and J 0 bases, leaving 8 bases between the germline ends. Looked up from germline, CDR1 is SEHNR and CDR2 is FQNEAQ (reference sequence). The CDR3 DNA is TGTGCCAGCAGCAAAACAAATAGCAATCAGCCCCAGCATTTT. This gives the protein CASSKTNSNQPQHF.

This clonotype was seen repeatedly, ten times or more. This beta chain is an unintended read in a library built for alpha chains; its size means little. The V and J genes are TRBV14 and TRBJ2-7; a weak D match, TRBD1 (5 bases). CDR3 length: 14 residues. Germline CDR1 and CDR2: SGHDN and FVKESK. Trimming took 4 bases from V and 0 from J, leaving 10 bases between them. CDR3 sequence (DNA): TGTGCCAGCAGCCTGGACATGAGCTCCTACGAGCAGTACTTC. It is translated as CASSLDMSSYEQYF.

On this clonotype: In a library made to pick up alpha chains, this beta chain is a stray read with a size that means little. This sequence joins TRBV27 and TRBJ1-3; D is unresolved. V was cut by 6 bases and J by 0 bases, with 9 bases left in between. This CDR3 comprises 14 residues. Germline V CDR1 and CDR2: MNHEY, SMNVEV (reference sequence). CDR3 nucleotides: TGTGCCAGCAGAATCACTAGCTCTGGAAACACCATATATTTT. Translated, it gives CASRITSSGNTIYF.

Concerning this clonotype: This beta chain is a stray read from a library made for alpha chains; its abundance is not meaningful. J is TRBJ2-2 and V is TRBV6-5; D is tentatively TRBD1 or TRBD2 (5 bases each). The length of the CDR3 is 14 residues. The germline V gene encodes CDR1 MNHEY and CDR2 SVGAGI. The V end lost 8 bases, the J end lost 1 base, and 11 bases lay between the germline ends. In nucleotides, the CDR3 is TGTGCCAGCTCCGGAGGACAGAACACCGGGGAGCTGTTTTTT. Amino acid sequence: CASSGGQNTGELFF.

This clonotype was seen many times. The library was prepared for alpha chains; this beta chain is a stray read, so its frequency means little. DNA of the CDR3: TGTGCCAGCAGTACCCTCAGGGACGAGCAGTACTTC. Translated: CASSTLRDEQYF. This sequence joins TRBV27 and TRBJ2-7, with a weak D call TRBD1 (5 bases). From germline, CDR1 is MNHEY and CDR2 SMNVEV (reference sequence). The CDR3 has 12 amino acids. Between the trimmed V and J ends, which lost 5 bases and 5 bases, there was a span of 10 bases.

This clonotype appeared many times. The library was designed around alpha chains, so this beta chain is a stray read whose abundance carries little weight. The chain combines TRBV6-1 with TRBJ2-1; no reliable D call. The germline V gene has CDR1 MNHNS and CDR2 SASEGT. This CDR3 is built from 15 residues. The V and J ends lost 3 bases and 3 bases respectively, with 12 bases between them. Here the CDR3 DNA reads TGTGCCAGCAGTGAGTCCCACCTCCACTACAATGAGCAGTTCTTC. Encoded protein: CASSESHLHYNEQFF.

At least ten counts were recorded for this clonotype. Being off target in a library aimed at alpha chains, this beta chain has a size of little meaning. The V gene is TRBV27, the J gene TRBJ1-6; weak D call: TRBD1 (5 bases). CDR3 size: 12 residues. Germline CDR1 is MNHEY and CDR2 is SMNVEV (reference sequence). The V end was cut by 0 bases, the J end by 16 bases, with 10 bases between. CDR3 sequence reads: CASSLSRGPLHF. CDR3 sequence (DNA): TGTGCCAGCAGTTTATCGAGGGGTCCTCTCCACTTT.

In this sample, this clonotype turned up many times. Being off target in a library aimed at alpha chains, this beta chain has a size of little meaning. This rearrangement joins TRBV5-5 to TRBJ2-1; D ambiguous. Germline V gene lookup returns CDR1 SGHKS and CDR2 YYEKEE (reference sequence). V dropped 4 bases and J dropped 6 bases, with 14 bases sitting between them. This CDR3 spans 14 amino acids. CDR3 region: CASSRAALINEQFF. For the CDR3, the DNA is TGTGCCAGCAGCCGGGCAGCGCTGATCAATGAGCAGTTCTTC.

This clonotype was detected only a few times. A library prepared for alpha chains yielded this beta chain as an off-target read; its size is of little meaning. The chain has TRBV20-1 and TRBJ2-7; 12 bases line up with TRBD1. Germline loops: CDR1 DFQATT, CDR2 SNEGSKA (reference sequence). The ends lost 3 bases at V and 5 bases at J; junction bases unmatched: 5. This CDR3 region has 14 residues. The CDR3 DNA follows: TGCAGTGCTAGCCCCGGGACAGGGGGCGACGAGCAGTACTTC. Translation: CSASPGTGGDEQYF.

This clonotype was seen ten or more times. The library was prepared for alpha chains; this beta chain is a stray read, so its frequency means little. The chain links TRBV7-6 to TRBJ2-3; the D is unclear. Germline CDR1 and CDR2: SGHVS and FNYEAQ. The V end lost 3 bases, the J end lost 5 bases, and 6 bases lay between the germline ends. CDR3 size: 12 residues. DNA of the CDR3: TGTGCCAGCAGCTTCCCCCAAGATACGCAGTATTTT. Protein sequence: CASSFPQDTQYF.

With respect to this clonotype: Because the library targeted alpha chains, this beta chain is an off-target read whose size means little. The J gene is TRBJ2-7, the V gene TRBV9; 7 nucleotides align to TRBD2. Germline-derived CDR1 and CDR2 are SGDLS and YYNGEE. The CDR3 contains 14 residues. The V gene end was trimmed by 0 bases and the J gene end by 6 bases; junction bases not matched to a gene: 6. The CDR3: CASSVAAGVSEQYF. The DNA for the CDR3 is TGTGCCAGCAGCGTAGCTGCGGGAGTAAGCGAGCAGTACTTC.

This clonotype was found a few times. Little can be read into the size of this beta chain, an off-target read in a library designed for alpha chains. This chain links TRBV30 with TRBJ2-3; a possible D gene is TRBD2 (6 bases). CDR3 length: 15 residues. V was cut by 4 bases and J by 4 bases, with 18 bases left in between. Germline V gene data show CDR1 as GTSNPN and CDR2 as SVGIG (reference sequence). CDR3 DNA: TGTGCCTGGACCGGAGCCTTCGGGAGCGCAGATACGCAGTATTTT. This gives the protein CAWTGAFGSADTQYF. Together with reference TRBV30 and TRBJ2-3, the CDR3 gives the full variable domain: SQTIHQWPATLVQPVGSPLSLECTVEGTSNPNLYWYRQAAGRGLQLLFYSVGIGQISSEVPQNLSASRPQDRQFILSSKKLLLSDSGFYLCAWTGAFGSADTQYFGPGTRLTVL.